This T cell receptor beta chain stems from a study of blood T cell repertoires in COVID-19. About the study: Collection of acute and convalescent COVID-19 samples took place in the United States, Italy and Spain. The analysed material was cDNA or gDNA that came from T cells, B-cell-depleted T cells, or PBMCs.

As originally analysed: Estimation of nucleated cell counts was performed using reference gene primer amplification. Assay: immunoSEQ multiplex PCR; the TCRdb copy retains only in-frame clones and omits some. Clone size and V and J calls were adopted from that table, with D and trimming inferred from the DNA. Among more than 300,000 clones listed, around 90% were seen once. V was clipped by 4 bases and J by 3 bases; unmatched bases: 8. Germline V gene lookup returns CDR1 MGHRA and CDR2 YSYEKL. The CDR3 runs to 15 residues. The Seattle patients joined while their infection was active and were tracked longitudinally afterward. This clone was seen only a few times.

This sequence was found in a woman between 35 and 50 years old with COVID-19, enrolled during active disease. Sequencing input: peripheral blood. The chain carries TRBV4-1 and TRBJ2-7; 8 bases agree with TRBD1. CDR3 bases: TGCGCCAGCAGCCTTGGGACAGGTCGGGTCTACGAGCAGTACTTC. It specifies CASSLGTGRVYEQYF.